These 22 T cell receptor beta chains originate from one sample sequenced in a study of CD8+ T cells in alopecia areata. Sequencing relied on a cDNA template that was reverse transcribed from extracted RNA. Generated by immunoSEQ multiplex PCR, the TCRdb table keeps only in-frame clones and is missing some. This sample has 150,000 to 180,000 clones; about 50% occur once, and the top ten carry roughly a fifth. Sequenced material: CD8+ T cells sorted from blood, taken at week 0. Receptors were obtained from a human donor with alopecia areata.

The CDR3 bases are TGTGCCAGCAGCTTAGATGAGTGGACTAGCGGCCCAAGCTCCTACGAGCAGTACTTC. It codes for CASSLDEWTSGPSSYEQYF. The chain carries TRBV11-2 and TRBJ2-7; TRBD2 aligns across 10 bases. This CDR3 comprises 19 residues. Losses at the gene ends were 0 bases for V and 0 bases for J; bases not matched to a gene: 11. Germline V CDR1 and CDR2: SGHAT, FQNNGV.

The chain has TRBV27 and TRBJ2-7; the D call may be TRBD1 or TRBD2 (5 bases each). Looked up from germline, CDR1 is MNHEY and CDR2 is SMNVEV (reference sequence). The CDR3 has 15 residues. V was cut by 8 bases and J by 2 bases, with 19 bases left in between. CDR3 sequence (DNA): TGTGCCAGCGCTCCTTCTGGGACGGGGACCTACGAGCAGTACTTC. Translated, it gives CASAPSGTGTYEQYF.

The genes are TRBV30 and TRBJ1-2, with 9 bases fitting TRBD1. The CDR3 is 16 amino acids. The V segment lost 2 bases and the J segment 5 bases; nucleotides outside the gene matches: 12. Germline CDR1 and CDR2: GTSNPN and SVGIG (reference sequence). CDR3: CAWSSPGQGNWYGYTF. CDR3 coding DNA: TGTGCCTGGAGTTCCCCGGGACAGGGAAATTGGTATGGCTACACCTTC. The whole variable domain, remainder taken from reference TRBV30 and TRBJ1-2, is SQTIHQWPATLVQPVGSPLSLECTVEGTSNPNLYWYRQAAGRGLQLLFYSVGIGQISSEVPQNLSASRPQDRQFILSSKKLLLSDSGFYLCAWSSPGQGNWYGYTFGSGTRLTVV.

V usage is TRBV5-1 and J usage is TRBJ2-1; 12 bases are a match to TRBD2. J lost 4 bases, V lost 4 bases, and 3 bases had no gene match. The CDR3 covers 15 residues. CDR1 is SGHRS and CDR2 is YFSETQ in the germline V gene. CDR3 DNA sequence: TGCGCCAGCAGCCCTAGCGGGGGGGCGTACAATGAGCAGTTCTTC. Its protein is CASSPSGGAYNEQFF.

The chain combines TRBV27 with TRBJ2-7; 9 bases are shared with TRBD1. Germline-derived CDR1 and CDR2 are MNHEY and SMNVEV (reference sequence). J lost 1 base, V lost 6 bases, and 7 bases had no gene match. The CDR3 totals 15 residues. Written as DNA, the CDR3 is TGTGCCAGCAGCCTCCTCGGGACAGGGTCCTACGAGCAGTACTTC. It translates to CASSLLGTGSYEQYF.

This clone turned up a few times. J is TRBJ2-7 and V is TRBV4-3, with a tentative D call TRBD1 (5 bases). Trimming took 3 bases from V and 4 from J, leaving 10 bases between them. Germline V lookup: CDR1 LGHNA, CDR2 YSLEER. CDR3 length equals 13 residues. The CDR3 loop is CASSQDMNYEQYF. Here the CDR3 DNA reads TGCGCCAGCAGCCAGGACATGAATTACGAGCAGTACTTC.

J is TRBJ1-3 and V is TRBV4-3; D uncertain. Trimming pared 0 bases from V and 6 bases from J, leaving 6 bases between. This CDR3 is 13 amino acids long. The V gene's germline CDR1 is LGHNA and CDR2 YSLEER. The CDR3 DNA follows: TGCGCCAGCAGCCAAGATAGGGAAAACACCATATATTTT. Its protein product is CASSQDRENTIYF.

This clone was counted a few times. V gene TRBV7-2 combines with J gene TRBJ1-1, with D perhaps matching TRBD1 (5 bases). Germline V gene sequence: CDR1 SGHTA, CDR2 FQGNSA. CDR3 length: 14 residues. Between the trimmed V and J ends, which lost 5 bases and 4 bases, there was a span of 14 bases. CDR3 DNA sequence: TGTGCCAGCAGCCAGACAGCTCGTGGCACTGAAGCTTTCTTT. Protein sequence: CASSQTARGTEAFF. Supplemented by reference TRBV7-2 and TRBJ1-1, the full variable domain reads GAGVSQSPSNKVTEKGKDVELRCDPISGHTALYWYRQSLGQGLEFLIYFQGNSAPDKSGLPSDRFSAERTGGSVSTLTIQRTQQEDSAVYLCASSQTARGTEAFFGQGTRLTVV.

The V gene is TRBV15, the J gene TRBJ2-5; D is undetermined. Germline values: CDR1 LNHNV, CDR2 YYDKDF (reference sequence). V lost 5 bases and J 3 bases, leaving 16 bases between the germline ends. This CDR3 contains 15 residues. CDR3 nucleotides: TGTGCCACCAGCGAAACCCGACTGTCGAAAGAGACCCAGTACTTC. The encoded protein is CATSETRLSKETQYF.

This clone has a handful of counts. The chain employs TRBV4-3 and TRBJ2-7; D tentatively reads TRBD1 or TRBD2 (6 bases each). The germline V gene has CDR1 LGHNA and CDR2 YSLEER. The ends were cut back, 1 base at V and 7 bases at J, with 11 bases in the middle. The CDR3 loop spans 13 amino acids. The chain's CDR3 is CASSQGRGREQYF. CDR3 sequence (DNA): TGCGCCAGCAGCCAAGGTCGGGGGCGGGAGCAGTACTTC.

The chain links TRBV5-4 to TRBJ2-1; the D gene is possibly TRBD1 (5 bases). Germline V lookup: CDR1 SGHNT, CDR2 YYREEE (reference sequence). Between the trimmed V and J ends, which lost 3 bases and 7 bases, there was a span of 8 bases. CDR3 length: 12 amino acids. The CDR3 loop reads CASSSRQNEQFF. As DNA, the CDR3 is TGTGCCAGCAGCTCCAGACAGAATGAGCAGTTCTTC.

This chain uses TRBV30 with TRBJ2-7, with D possibly TRBD1 on 7 matching bases. Trimming pared 4 bases from V and 7 bases from J, leaving 11 bases between. The CDR3 has 11 residues. CDR1 is GTSNPN and CDR2 is SVGIG in the germline V gene (reference sequence). Here the CDR3 reads CAWMEGAEQYF. Written as DNA, the CDR3 is TGTGCCTGGATGGAGGGGGCTGAGCAGTACTTC. The variable domain in full, completed from reference TRBV30 and TRBJ2-7, reads SQTIHQWPATLVQPVGSPLSLECTVEGTSNPNLYWYRQAAGRGLQLLFYSVGIGQISSEVPQNLSASRPQDRQFILSSKKLLLSDSGFYLCAWMEGAEQYFGPGTRLTVT.

This clone occurred a few times. The chain employs TRBV25-1 and TRBJ2-4; D may be TRBD2 (5 bases). There are 13 residues in the CDR3. CDR1 and CDR2 from the germline V gene are MGHDK and SYGVNS. Trimming took 4 bases from V and 8 from J, leaving 12 bases between them. This chain's CDR3 is CASSVPGKDIQYF. The DNA of the CDR3 is TGTGCCAGCAGTGTGCCGGGGAAGGACATTCAGTACTTC.

The chain joins TRBV2 to TRBJ1-1; possibly TRBD1 for D (6 bases). Trimming cost V 11 bases and J 14 bases, with 18 bases left between them. This CDR3 comprises 10 residues. The V gene's germline CDR1 is SNHLY and CDR2 FYNNEI. CDR3 nucleotides: TGTGCCGAGGGGGGCATTAAAGAATTCTTT. Its translation is CAEGGIKEFF.

This CDR3 reads CSVLQETQYF. In DNA, the CDR3 is TGCAGCGTTCTTCAAGAGACCCAGTACTTC. This chain uses TRBV29-1 with TRBJ2-5; no definite D call. Germline CDR1 SQVTM, CDR2 ANQGSEA. CDR3 length: 10 amino acids. V lost 5 bases, J lost 2 bases, and 3 bases lay in between. The full variable domain, with the rest looked up from reference TRBV29-1 and TRBJ2-5, is SAVISQKPSRDICQRGTSLTIQCQVDSQVTMMFWYRQQPGQSLTLIATANQGSEATYESGFVIDKFPISRPNLTFSTLTVSNMSPEDSSIYLCSVLQETQYFGPGTRLLVL.

This clone was picked up many times. The rearrangement uses TRBV20-1 and TRBJ1-5; a weak D match, TRBD1 (6 bases). CDR1 and CDR2 (germline): DFQATT, SNEGSKA (reference sequence). The V end lost 5 bases, the J end lost 6 bases, and 8 bases lay between the germline ends. There are 11 residues in the CDR3. The CDR3 coding sequence is TGCAGTGCTCCCAGGGGTCAGCCCCAGCATTTT. Protein product: CSAPRGQPQHF.

The J gene is TRBJ2-1, the V gene TRBV6-1; D gene ambiguous. Looked up from germline, CDR1 is MNHNS and CDR2 is SASEGT. The CDR3 runs to 13 residues. The V end was cut by 6 bases, the J end by 8 bases, with 14 bases between. This CDR3 is CASSGPPLDEQFF. As DNA, the CDR3 is TGTGCCAGCAGCGGGCCCCCATTGGATGAGCAGTTCTTC.

This clone was seen only a few times. The rearrangement links TRBV5-1 to TRBJ2-7; TRBD1 or TRBD2 may be the D gene (5 bases each). From germline, CDR1 is SGHRS and CDR2 YFSETQ. V lost 4 bases and J 2 bases, leaving 10 bases between the germline ends. The CDR3 length is 13 residues. CDR3 region: CASSRDGTYEQYF. In DNA form, the CDR3 reads TGCGCCAGCAGCCGGGACGGTACCTACGAGCAGTACTTC.

The chain employs TRBV30 and TRBJ2-7, with D possibly being TRBD2 (7 bases). The germline V and J ends were trimmed by 4 bases and 5 bases, with 15 bases remaining between them. The length of the CDR3 is 13 residues. Germline V gene data show CDR1 as GTSNPN and CDR2 as SVGIG (reference sequence). CDR3 DNA: TGTGCCTGGACTACCGGGGGGCACAACGAGCAGTACTTC. Translated, it gives CAWTTGGHNEQYF.

V and J are TRBV30 and TRBJ2-1; possible D gene TRBD2, 6 bases. Germline V lookup: CDR1 GTSNPN, CDR2 SVGIG (reference sequence). There are 11 residues in the CDR3. CDR3 in amino acids: CAQLEGNEQFF. The CDR3 DNA follows: TGTGCTCAGCTGGAGGGCAATGAGCAGTTCTTC.

V gene TRBV27 combines with J gene TRBJ2-1; 10 bases are a match to TRBD2. Germline-derived CDR1 and CDR2 are MNHEY and SMNVEV (reference sequence). V was clipped by 5 bases and J by 0 bases; unmatched bases: 4. This CDR3 contains 16 residues. The CDR3 DNA reads as TGTGCCAGCAGTCAAAGGACTAGCGGCTCCTACAATGAGCAGTTCTTC. Translation: CASSQRTSGSYNEQFF.

V gene TRBV29-1 combines with J gene TRBJ2-5, with D possibly called TRBD1 or TRBD2 (6 bases each). CDR1 is SQVTM and CDR2 is ANQGSEA in the germline V gene. The CDR3 covers 13 residues. The germline V and J ends were trimmed by 3 bases and 11 bases, with 19 bases remaining between them. CDR3 loop: CSVDMGGGGEQYF. The CDR3 nucleotides are TGCAGCGTTGATATGGGGGGCGGCGGGGAGCAGTACTTC.